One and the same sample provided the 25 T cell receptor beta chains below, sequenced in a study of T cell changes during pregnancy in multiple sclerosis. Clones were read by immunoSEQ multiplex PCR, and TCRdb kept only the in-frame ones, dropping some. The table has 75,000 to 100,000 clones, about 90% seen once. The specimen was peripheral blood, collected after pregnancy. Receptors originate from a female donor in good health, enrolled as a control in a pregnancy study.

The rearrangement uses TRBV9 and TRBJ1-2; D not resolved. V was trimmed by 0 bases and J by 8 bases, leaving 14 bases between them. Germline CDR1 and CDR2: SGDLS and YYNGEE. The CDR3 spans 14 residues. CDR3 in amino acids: CASSVEWSAEGYTF. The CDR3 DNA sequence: TGTGCCAGCAGCGTAGAATGGAGTGCTGAAGGCTACACCTTC.

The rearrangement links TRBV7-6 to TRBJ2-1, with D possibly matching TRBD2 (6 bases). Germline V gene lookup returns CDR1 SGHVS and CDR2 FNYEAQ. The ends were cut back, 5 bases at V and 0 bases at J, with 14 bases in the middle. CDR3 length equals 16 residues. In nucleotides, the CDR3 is TGTGCCAGCAGCCCCGGGCTAGCGCGCTCCTACAATGAGCAGTTCTTC. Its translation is CASSPGLARSYNEQFF. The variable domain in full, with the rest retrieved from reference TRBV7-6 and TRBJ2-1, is GAGVSQSPRYKVTKRGQDVALRCDPISGHVSLYWYRQALGQGPEFLTYFNYEAQQDKSGLPNDRFSAERPEGSISTLTIQRTEQRDSAMYRCASSPGLARSYNEQFFGPGTRLTVL.

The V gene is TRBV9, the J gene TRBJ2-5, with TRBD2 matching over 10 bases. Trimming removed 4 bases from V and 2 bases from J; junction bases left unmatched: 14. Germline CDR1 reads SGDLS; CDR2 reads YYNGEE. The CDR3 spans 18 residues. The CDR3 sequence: CASSPVGSGGPTQETQYF. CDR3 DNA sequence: TGTGCCAGCAGCCCGGTCGGTAGCGGGGGGCCGACTCAAGAGACCCAGTACTTC. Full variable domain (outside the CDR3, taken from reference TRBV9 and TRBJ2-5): DSGVTQTPKHLITATGQRVTLRCSPRSGDLSVYWYQQSLDQGLQFLIQYYNGEERAKGNILERFSAQQFPDLHSELNLSSLELGDSALYFCASSPVGSGGPTQETQYFGPGTRLLVL.

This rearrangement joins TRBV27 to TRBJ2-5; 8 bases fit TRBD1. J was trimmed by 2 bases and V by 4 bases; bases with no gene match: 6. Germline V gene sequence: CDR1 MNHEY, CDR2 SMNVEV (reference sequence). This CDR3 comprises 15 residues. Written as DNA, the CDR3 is TGTGCCAGCAGTTCTCTGGACAGGGTACAAGAGACCCAGTACTTC. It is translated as CASSSLDRVQETQYF.

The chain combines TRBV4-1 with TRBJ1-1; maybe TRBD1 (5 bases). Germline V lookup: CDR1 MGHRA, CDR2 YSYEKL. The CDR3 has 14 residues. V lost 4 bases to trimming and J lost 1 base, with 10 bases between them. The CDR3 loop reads CASSPRRGNTEAFF. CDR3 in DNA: TGCGCCAGCAGCCCTCGAAGGGGGAACACTGAAGCTTTCTTT.

The CDR3 coding sequence is TGTGCCTGGAGCCCGCGGACAGGGGTCTCCTACGAGCAGTACTTC. It yields the protein CAWSPRTGVSYEQYF. V usage is TRBV30 and J usage is TRBJ2-7; 9 positions agree with TRBD1. V lost 3 bases and J lost 0; bases outside the gene matches: 6. This CDR3 is 15 amino acids long. Germline V gene sequence: CDR1 GTSNPN, CDR2 SVGIG (reference sequence).

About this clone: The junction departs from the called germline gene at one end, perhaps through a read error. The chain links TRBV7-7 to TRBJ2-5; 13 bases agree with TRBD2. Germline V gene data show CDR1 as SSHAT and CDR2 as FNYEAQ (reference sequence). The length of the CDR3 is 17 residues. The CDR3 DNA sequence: TGTGCTAGCAGCCCACTAGCGGGGGGGCGAAGGCAAGAGACCCAGTACTTC. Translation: CASSPLAGGRRQETQYF.

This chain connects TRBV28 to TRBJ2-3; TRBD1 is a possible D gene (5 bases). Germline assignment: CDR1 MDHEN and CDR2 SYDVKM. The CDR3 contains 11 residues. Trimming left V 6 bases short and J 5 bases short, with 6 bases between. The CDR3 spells CASRTEDTQYF. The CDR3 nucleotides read TGTGCCAGCAGGACAGAAGATACGCAGTATTTT.

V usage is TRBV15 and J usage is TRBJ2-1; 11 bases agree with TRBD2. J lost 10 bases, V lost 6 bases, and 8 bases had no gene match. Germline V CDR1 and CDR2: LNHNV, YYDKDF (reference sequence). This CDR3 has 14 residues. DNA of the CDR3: TGTGCCACCAGGGTTAGCGGGGGGGCCGGCGAGCAGTTCTTC. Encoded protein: CATRVSGGAGEQFF. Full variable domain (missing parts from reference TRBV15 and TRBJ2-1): DAMVIQNPRYQVTQFGKPVTLSCSQTLNHNVMYWYQQKSSQAPKLLFHYYDKDFNNEADTPDNFQSRRPNTSFCFLDIRSPGLGDTAMYLCATRVSGGAGEQFFGPGTRLTVL.

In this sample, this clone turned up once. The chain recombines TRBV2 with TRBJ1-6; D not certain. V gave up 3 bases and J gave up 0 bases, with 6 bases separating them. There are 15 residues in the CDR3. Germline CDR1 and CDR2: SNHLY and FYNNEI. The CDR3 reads CASSESVSYNSPLHF. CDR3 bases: TGTGCCAGCAGTGAGAGCGTCTCCTATAATTCACCCCTCCACTTT.

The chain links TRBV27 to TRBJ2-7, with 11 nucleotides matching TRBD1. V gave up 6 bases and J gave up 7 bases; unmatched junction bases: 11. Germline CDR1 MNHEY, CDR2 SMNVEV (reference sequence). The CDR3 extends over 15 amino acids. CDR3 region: CASSRGDRGVGEQYF. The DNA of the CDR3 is TGTGCCAGCAGCCGGGGGGACAGGGGGGTAGGGGAGCAGTACTTC.

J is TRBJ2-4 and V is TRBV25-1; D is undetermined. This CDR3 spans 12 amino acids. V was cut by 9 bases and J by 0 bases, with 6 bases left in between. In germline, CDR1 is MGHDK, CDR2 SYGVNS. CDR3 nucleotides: TGTGCCAGGGCGGTAGCCAAAAACATTCAGTACTTC. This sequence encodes CARAVAKNIQYF.

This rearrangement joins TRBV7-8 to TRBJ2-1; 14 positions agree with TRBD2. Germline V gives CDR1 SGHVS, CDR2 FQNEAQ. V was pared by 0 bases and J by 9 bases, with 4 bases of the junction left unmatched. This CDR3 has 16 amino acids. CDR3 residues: CASSLAGLAGVSEQFF. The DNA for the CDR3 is TGTGCCAGCAGCTTAGCGGGACTAGCGGGAGTAAGTGAGCAGTTCTTC. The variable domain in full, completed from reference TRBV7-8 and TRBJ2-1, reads GAGVSQSPRYKVAKRGQDVALRCDPISGHVSLFWYQQALGQGPEFLTYFQNEAQLDKSGLPSDRFFAERPEGSVSTLKIQRTQQEDSAVYLCASSLAGLAGVSEQFFGPGTRLTVL.

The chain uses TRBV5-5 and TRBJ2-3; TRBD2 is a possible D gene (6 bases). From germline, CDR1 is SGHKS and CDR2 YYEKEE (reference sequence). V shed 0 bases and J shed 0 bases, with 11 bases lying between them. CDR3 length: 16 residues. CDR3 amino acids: CASSLGAGTSTDTQYF. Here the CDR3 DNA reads TGTGCCAGCAGCTTGGGGGCGGGGACTAGCACAGATACGCAGTATTTT.

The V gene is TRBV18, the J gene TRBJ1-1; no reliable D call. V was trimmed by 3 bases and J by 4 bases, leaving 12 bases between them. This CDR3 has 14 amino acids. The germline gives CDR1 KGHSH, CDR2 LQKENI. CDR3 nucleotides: TGTGCCAGCTCACCCAACGCTCGGAGCACTGAAGCTTTCTTT. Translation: CASSPNARSTEAFF.

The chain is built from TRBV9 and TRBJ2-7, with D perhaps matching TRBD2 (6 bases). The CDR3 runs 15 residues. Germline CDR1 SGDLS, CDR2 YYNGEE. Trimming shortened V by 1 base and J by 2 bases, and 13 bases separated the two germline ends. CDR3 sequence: CASSVTGGAPYEQYF. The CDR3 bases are TGTGCCAGCAGCGTAACGGGCGGGGCCCCCTACGAGCAGTACTTC.

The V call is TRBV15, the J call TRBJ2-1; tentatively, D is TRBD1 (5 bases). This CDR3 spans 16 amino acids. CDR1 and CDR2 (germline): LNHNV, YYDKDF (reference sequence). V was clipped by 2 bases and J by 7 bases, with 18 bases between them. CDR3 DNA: TGTGCCACCAGCAGACCGGTCGGAACTGCAGGGAATGAGCAGTTCTTC. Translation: CATSRPVGTAGNEQFF.

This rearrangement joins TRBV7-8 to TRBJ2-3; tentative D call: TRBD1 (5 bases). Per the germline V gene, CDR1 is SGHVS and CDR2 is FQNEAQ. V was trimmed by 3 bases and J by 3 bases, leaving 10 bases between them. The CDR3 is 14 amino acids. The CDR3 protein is CASSFREVTDTQYF. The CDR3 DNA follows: TGTGCCAGCAGCTTCAGGGAAGTGACAGATACGCAGTATTTT.

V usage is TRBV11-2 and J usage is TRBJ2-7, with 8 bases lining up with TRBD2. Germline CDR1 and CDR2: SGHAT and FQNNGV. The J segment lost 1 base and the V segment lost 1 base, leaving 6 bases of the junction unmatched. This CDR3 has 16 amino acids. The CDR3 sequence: CASSLGLSGGSYEQYF. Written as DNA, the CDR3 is TGTGCCAGCAGCTTAGGCCTAAGCGGGGGATCCTACGAGCAGTACTTC.

CDR3 region: CASSLAAGSYEQYF. The CDR3, as DNA: TGCGCCAGCAGCTTGGCCGCAGGGTCCTACGAGCAGTACTTC. This chain connects TRBV5-1 to TRBJ2-7; D might be TRBD1 (5 bases). CDR1 and CDR2 from the germline V gene are SGHRS and YFSETQ. CDR3 length: 14 residues. The germline V and J ends were trimmed by 0 bases and 1 base, with 8 bases remaining between them. Looking up the rest from reference TRBV5-1 and TRBJ2-7 gives the full variable domain: KAGVTQTPRYLIKTRGQQVTLSCSPISGHRSVSWYQQTPGQGLQFLFEYFSETQRNKGNFPGRFSGRQFSNSRSEMNVSTLELGDSALYLCASSLAAGSYEQYFGPGTRLTVT.

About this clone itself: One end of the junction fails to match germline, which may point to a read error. CDR3 sequence reads: CASRGRAPVNTEAFF. The CDR3 region has the DNA TGTGCAAGCAGGGGGAGGGCCCCGGTGAACACTGAAGCTTTCTTT. V gene TRBV28 combines with J gene TRBJ1-1; 7 bases map to TRBD1. The CDR3 runs to 15 residues. Germline CDR1 reads MDHEN; CDR2 reads SYDVKM.

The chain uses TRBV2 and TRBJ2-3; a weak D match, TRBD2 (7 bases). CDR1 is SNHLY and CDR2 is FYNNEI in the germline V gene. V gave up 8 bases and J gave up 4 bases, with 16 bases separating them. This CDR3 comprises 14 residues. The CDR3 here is CASGGGVVSDTQYF. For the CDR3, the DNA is TGTGCCAGCGGAGGGGGGGTTGTGTCAGATACGCAGTATTTT.

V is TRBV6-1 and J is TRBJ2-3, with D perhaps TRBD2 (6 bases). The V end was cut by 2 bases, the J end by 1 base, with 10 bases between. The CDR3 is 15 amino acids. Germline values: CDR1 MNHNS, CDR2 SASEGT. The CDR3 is CASSERAGRTDTQYF. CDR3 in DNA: TGTGCCAGCAGTGAACGGGCGGGACGCACAGATACGCAGTATTTT.

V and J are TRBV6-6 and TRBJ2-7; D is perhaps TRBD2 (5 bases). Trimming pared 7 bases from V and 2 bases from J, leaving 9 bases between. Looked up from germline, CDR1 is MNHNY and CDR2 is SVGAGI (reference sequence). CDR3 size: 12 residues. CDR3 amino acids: CASTAGTYEQYF. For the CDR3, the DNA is TGTGCCAGCACGGCCGGGACCTACGAGCAGTACTTC.

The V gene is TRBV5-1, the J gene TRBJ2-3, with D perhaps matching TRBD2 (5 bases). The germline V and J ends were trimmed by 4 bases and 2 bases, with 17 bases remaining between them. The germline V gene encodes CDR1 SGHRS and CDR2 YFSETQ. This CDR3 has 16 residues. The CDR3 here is CASSKEENRYTDTQYF. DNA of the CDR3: TGCGCCAGCAGCAAGGAGGAGAACCGATACACAGATACGCAGTATTTT. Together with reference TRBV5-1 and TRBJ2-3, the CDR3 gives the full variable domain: KAGVTQTPRYLIKTRGQQVTLSCSPISGHRSVSWYQQTPGQGLQFLFEYFSETQRNKGNFPGRFSGRQFSNSRSEMNVSTLELGDSALYLCASSKEENRYTDTQYFGPGTRLTVL.